The 20 T cell receptor beta chains below were found in one sample sequenced in a study of T cells in Graves' hyperthyroidism and ophthalmopathy. It was RNA transcripts that yielded the amplified TCR beta CDR3 regions. Initially, a first-round RT-PCR of the TCR CDR3 employed the HTBI primer set. From the multiplex PCR reads, TCRdb called clonotypes with MiXCR, one entry per CDR3 protein. Seen here are about 290,000 distinct CDR3 sequences, 10% to 15% observed once, and the top ten hold approximately 8.6%. The specimen sequenced was blood. The receptors shown here come from a woman in her 30s with Graves' hyperthyroidism that later progressed to Graves' ophthalmopathy.

In the case of this clonotype: A much larger clone lies a single base off, so this may be a read error. The chain is built from TRBV5-5 and TRBJ2-5; perhaps TRBD1 as D (6 bases). The CDR3 spans 17 residues. Germline V gives CDR1 SGHKS, CDR2 YYEKEE (reference sequence). V shed 0 bases and J shed 1 base, with 16 bases lying between them. The CDR3, as DNA: TGTGCCAGCAGCTTGGTGGACAGCGTGATCCTCCAAGAGACCCAGTACTTC. It yields the protein CASSLVDSVILQETQYF. The complete variable domain, with remaining parts taken from reference TRBV5-5 and TRBJ2-5, reads DAGVTQSPTHLIKTRGQQVTLRCSPISGHKSVSWYQQVLGQGPQFIFQYYEKEERGRGNFPDRFSARQFPNYSSELNVNALLLGDSALYLCASSLVDSVILQETQYFGPGTRLLVL.

In this sample, this clonotype turned up once. The chain carries TRBV2 and TRBJ1-3; D remains ambiguous. This CDR3 contains 14 residues. Trimming pared 9 bases from V and 0 bases from J, leaving 12 bases between. CDR1 and CDR2 (germline): SNHLY, FYNNEI. In DNA, the CDR3 is TGTGCCAGATCGAGTGGGGACTCTGGAAACACCATATATTTT. It translates to CARSSGDSGNTIYF.

This clonotype was detected a few times. This chain joins TRBV6-1 and TRBJ1-5; D remains unclear. CDR1 is MNHNS and CDR2 is SASEGT in the germline V gene. Trimming removed 7 bases from V and 6 bases from J, with 7 bases in between. This CDR3 has 11 residues. The CDR3 region is CASTNGQPQHF. Here the CDR3 DNA reads TGTGCCAGCACGAATGGTCAGCCCCAGCATTTT.

This clonotype was seen many times. This chain joins TRBV5-1 and TRBJ1-2; D is ambiguous. V lost 8 bases and J 6 bases, leaving 17 bases between the germline ends. The CDR3 has 13 residues. Germline values: CDR1 SGHRS, CDR2 YFSETQ. CDR3 in DNA: TGCGCCAGTCGACTTTGGGGAATCAATGGCTACACCTTC. Its protein product is CASRLWGINGYTF.

At least ten counts were recorded for this clonotype. This chain uses TRBV5-1 with TRBJ1-5; D unresolved. CDR1 SGHRS and CDR2 YFSETQ come from the germline V gene. The CDR3 is 13 amino acids. Trimming pared 2 bases from V and 3 bases from J, leaving 6 bases between. CDR3: CASSLNTNQPQHF. The CDR3 DNA reads as TGCGCCAGCAGCTTAAACACCAATCAGCCCCAGCATTTT.

V is TRBV5-6 and J is TRBJ1-2, with D uncertain. Per germline, CDR1 SGHDT and CDR2 YYEEEE. Trimming pared 0 bases from V and 7 bases from J, leaving 4 bases between. The CDR3 runs 11 residues. The CDR3 is CASSLAFGYTF. The CDR3 DNA is TGTGCCAGCAGCTTGGCCTTTGGCTACACCTTC.

The gene calls are TRBV25-1 and TRBJ1-2, with D unclear. V lost 3 bases, J lost 4 bases, and 6 bases lay in between. Germline CDR1 is MGHDK and CDR2 is SYGVNS. This CDR3 comprises 12 residues. The CDR3 bases are TGTGCCAGCAGTGACCACCTCTATGGCTACACCTTC. Encoded protein: CASSDHLYGYTF.

This clonotype was detected only a few times. V and J are TRBV4-3 and TRBJ2-5; unclear D gene. V lost 4 bases and J lost 5, with 14 bases in between. This CDR3 has 14 amino acids. The V gene's germline CDR1 is LGHNA and CDR2 YSLEER. In DNA form, the CDR3 reads TGCGCCAGCAGCCGCGGAGCAAGAGAGGAGACCCAGTACTTC. It codes for CASSRGAREETQYF.

The chain employs TRBV5-1 and TRBJ2-2, with 8 nucleotides matching TRBD1. The CDR3 is 15 amino acids. Trimming at V came to 7 bases and at J to 4 bases, leaving 9 bases not matched to a gene. CDR1 and CDR2 from the germline V gene are SGHRS and YFSETQ. The CDR3 bases are TGCGCCAGCGGCCGGACAGGGCGTAGCACCGGGGAGCTGTTTTTT. This encodes CASGRTGRSTGELFF.

For this clonotype: A much larger clone differs by one base, so this may be a read error. The chain has TRBV7-2 and TRBJ1-2; D is possibly TRBD1 (5 bases). CDR3 length: 13 residues. Germline lookup yields CDR1 SGHTA and CDR2 FQGNSA. Trimming removed 7 bases from V and 4 bases from J, with 13 bases in between. The CDR3 DNA is TGTGCCAGCAACTCCCGACAGAGCTATGGCTACACCTTC. Its protein product is CASNSRQSYGYTF.

This chain connects TRBV4-2 to TRBJ2-7; D not certain. Germline CDR1 reads LGHNA; CDR2 reads YNFKEQ. The V and J ends lost 0 bases and 3 bases respectively, with 9 bases between them. The CDR3 runs to 14 residues. The CDR3 bases are TGTGCCAGCAGCCAAGATTCGTCGGACTACGAGCAGTACTTC. Encoded protein: CASSQDSSDYEQYF.

The chain combines TRBV4-1 with TRBJ2-6; D unresolved. This CDR3 has 14 residues. V lost 2 bases, J lost 2 bases, and 4 bases lay in between. From germline, CDR1 is MGHRA and CDR2 YSYEKL. The CDR3 DNA sequence: TGCGCCAGCAGCCAAATGGCTGGGGCCAACGTCCTGACTTTC. The encoded protein is CASSQMAGANVLTF.

This clonotype was seen ten or more times. The chain carries TRBV7-9 and TRBJ2-7; 10 nucleotides line up with TRBD1. Per the germline V gene, CDR1 is SEHNR and CDR2 is FQNEAQ (reference sequence). The CDR3 runs to 13 residues. J gave up 6 bases and V 11 bases, and 10 bases lay outside the gene matches. In DNA form, the CDR3 reads TGTGCCGCAGGAGACAGGGGGCCTCTCGAGCAGTACTTC. It encodes CAAGDRGPLEQYF.

This clonotype was found many times. The chain carries TRBV5-5 and TRBJ1-3; D is perhaps TRBD1 (5 bases). V lost 0 bases and J lost 2, with 18 bases in between. Germline V lookup: CDR1 SGHKS, CDR2 YYEKEE (reference sequence). The CDR3 has 18 amino acids. DNA of the CDR3: TGTGCCAGCAGCTTGGCCGGGCGCAGGGAGATCGCTGGAAACACCATATATTTT. Amino acids: CASSLAGRREIAGNTIYF. Together with reference TRBV5-5 and TRBJ1-3, the CDR3 gives the full variable domain: DAGVTQSPTHLIKTRGQQVTLRCSPISGHKSVSWYQQVLGQGPQFIFQYYEKEERGRGNFPDRFSARQFPNYSSELNVNALLLGDSALYLCASSLAGRREIAGNTIYFGEGSWLTVV.

This clonotype occurred a few times. A clone one base away is much larger, so this may be a read error. The chain recombines TRBV9 with TRBJ1-2; a possible D gene is TRBD1 (5 bases). Germline lookup yields CDR1 SGDLS and CDR2 YYNGEE. The CDR3 loop spans 14 amino acids. The chain's CDR3 is CASSPVTANYGYAF. DNA for the CDR3: TGTGCCAGCAGCCCAGTGACAGCTAACTATGGCTACGCCTTC.

This clonotype was seen repeatedly, ten times or more. The gene calls are TRBV28 and TRBJ1-1, with D perhaps TRBD1 (5 bases). V lost 1 base and J 8 bases, leaving 11 bases between the germline ends. The CDR3 has 13 amino acids. Germline CDR1 MDHEN, CDR2 SYDVKM. CDR3 amino acids: CASSLYTQGEAFF. The CDR3 DNA reads as TGTGCCAGCAGTTTATACACTCAGGGAGAAGCTTTCTTT.

At least ten counts were recorded for this clonotype. This chain links TRBV11-3 with TRBJ2-7; D gene uncertain. The V end was cut by 6 bases, the J end by 4 bases, with 22 bases between. The CDR3 totals 16 residues. Germline V gene sequence: CDR1 SGHNT, CDR2 YENEEA. CDR3 nucleotide sequence: TGTGCCAGCAGTCCTTCCTCCGGCCCCACCCAATACGAGCAGTACTTC. Amino acid sequence: CASSPSSGPTQYEQYF.

The chain combines TRBV7-8 with TRBJ2-5, with 7 bases identical to TRBD1. Germline V gene data show CDR1 as SGHVS and CDR2 as FQNEAQ. The ends lost 5 bases at V and 4 bases at J; junction bases unmatched: 7. The CDR3 runs 14 residues. In nucleotides, the CDR3 is TGTGCCAGCAGCCCCCTAGGGGGCCGAGAGACCCAGTACTTC. Translating it yields CASSPLGGRETQYF.

This clonotype was seen ten or more times. The chain recombines TRBV18 with TRBJ1-5, with unresolved D. V lost 3 bases to trimming and J lost 4 bases, with 7 bases between them. Germline V gene lookup returns CDR1 KGHSH and CDR2 LQKENI. The CDR3 covers 13 residues. As DNA, the CDR3 is TGTGCCAGCTCACCCGATTTGAATCAGCCCCAGCATTTT. Translated: CASSPDLNQPQHF.

Many counts were recorded for this clonotype. The J gene is TRBJ1-2, the V gene TRBV7-2; possible D gene TRBD1, 5 bases. The CDR3 extends over 12 amino acids. Germline CDR1 reads SGHTA; CDR2 reads FQGNSA. V dropped 5 bases and J dropped 7 bases, with 11 bases sitting between them. CDR3 sequence reads: CASSVSQGGYTF. The CDR3 DNA reads as TGTGCCAGCAGCGTATCCCAGGGTGGCTACACCTTC.